Listed here is a single T cell receptor (beta chain). The protocol was immunoSEQ multiplex PCR, while the TCRdb copy is restricted to in-frame clones and leaves out a portion. Here the sample spans about 97,000 clones, roughly 95% being singletons. The data originate from a study of technical replicates of blood from a handful of donors. Germline lookup yields CDR1 LGHNA and CDR2 YNFKEQ. The CDR3 loop spans 17 amino acids. Unmatched junction bases numbered 11, after V lost 1 base and J lost 2 bases. The rearrangement joins TRBV4-2 to TRBJ2-7; 7 bases line up with TRBD2. What was sequenced was T cells isolated from PBMCs. The TCR originated in a human donor in good health. The DNA of the CDR3 is TGTGCCAGCAGCCAAGTCGAGGTAGCGGGTACTCCCTACGAGCAGTACTTC. Translating it yields CASSQVEVAGTPYEQYF.